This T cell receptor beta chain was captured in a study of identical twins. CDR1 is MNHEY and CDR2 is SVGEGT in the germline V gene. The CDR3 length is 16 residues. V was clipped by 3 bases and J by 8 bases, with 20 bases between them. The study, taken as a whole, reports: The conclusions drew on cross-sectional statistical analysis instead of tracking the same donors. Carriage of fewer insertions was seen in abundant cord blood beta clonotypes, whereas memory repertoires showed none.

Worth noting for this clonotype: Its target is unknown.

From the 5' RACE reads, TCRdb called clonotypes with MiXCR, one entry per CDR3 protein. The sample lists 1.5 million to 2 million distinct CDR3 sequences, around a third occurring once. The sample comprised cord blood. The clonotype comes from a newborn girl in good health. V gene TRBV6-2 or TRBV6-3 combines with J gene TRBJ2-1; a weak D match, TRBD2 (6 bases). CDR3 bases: TGTGCCAGCAGTTATGGCCGGGGGAAGGTCAATCATGAGCAGTTCTTC. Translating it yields CASSYGRGKVNHEQFF.